The text below deals with one T cell receptor beta chain. Its antigen is as yet unknown. Using immunoSEQ multiplex PCR, the repertoire was profiled, and TCRdb retains in-frame clones only, with some absent. Among about 2.1 million clones listed, 93% were seen once. CD45RO-negative, CCR7-positively selected cells formed the naive CD8 fraction, excluding terminally differentiated effector memory CD45RA+ cells. Those who donated, Caucasian adults without exception, all lived in Nashville, Tennessee. The germline V gene has CDR1 SQVTM and CDR2 ANQGSEA. The J segment lost 5 bases and the V segment lost 3 bases, leaving 11 bases of the junction unmatched. The CDR3 runs to 16 residues. This specimen belongs to a study of shared clonotypes between healthy human individuals. Whole-study findings and limits: Larger estimated richness was generally seen in naive subsets than in memory subsets.

The chain combines TRBV29-1 with TRBJ2-1; 9 nucleotides match TRBD2. Input material: naive CD8+ T cells from PBMCs. This TCR came from a man between 18 and 35 years old in good health. Some clones in this sample may be carry-over from other donors' samples. As DNA, the CDR3 is TGCAGCGTTGATGGATTAGCGGGAGTGTTGCACAATGAGCAGTTCTTC. The encoded protein is CSVDGLAGVLHNEQFF.